This T cell receptor beta chain was captured by sequencing in a study of blood T cell repertoires in COVID-19. Study background: There were acute and convalescent COVID-19 samples, and they came from the United States, Italy and Spain. In each case, the material was cDNA or gDNA derived from T cells, B-cell-depleted T cells, or PBMCs.

In the authors' workflow: Amplification of reference gene primers provided the estimated nucleated cell counts. Here immunoSEQ multiplex PCR was the method, and the copy in TCRdb shows in-frame clones only, minus some. V and J calls and clone size come straight from that table; D and trimming were deduced from the DNA. The table lists about 120,000 clones, 78% of them singletons. There are 15 residues in the CDR3. The germline V gene has CDR1 SGHVS and CDR2 FNYEAQ. V shed 3 bases and J 2 bases; nucleotides not matched to a gene: 4. The receptor comes from a man between 70 and 80 years old with acute or convalescent COVID-19. Sequences were obtained from peripheral blood. The chain is built from TRBV7-6 and TRBJ2-7; 10 bases line up with TRBD1. The CDR3: CASSLAGQGAYEQYF. As DNA, the CDR3 is TGTGCCAGCAGCTTGGCCGGACAGGGGGCCTACGAGCAGTACTTC. Supplemented by reference TRBV7-6 and TRBJ2-7, the full variable domain reads GAGVSQSPRYKVTKRGQDVALRCDPISGHVSLYWYRQALGQGPEFLTYFNYEAQQDKSGLPNDRFSAERPEGSISTLTIQRTEQRDSAMYRCASSLAGQGAYEQYFGPGTRLTVT.